A few counts support the clone carrying this T cell receptor beta chain. These data belong to a study of T-cell memory formation after mild COVID-19. V dropped 2 bases and J dropped 0; count of bases not matched to a gene: 2. CDR1 and CDR2 (germline): MNHEY, SVGAGI. The CDR3 sequence is 15 residues long. After 5'RACE with constant-segment primers, TCR alpha and TCR beta cDNA libraries carrying sample barcodes and UMIs were obtained. A single record per CDR3 protein comes from TCRdb applying MiXCR to the 5' RACE reads. The sample contains around 250,000 distinct CDR3 sequences, over 9% of which appear only once.

This TCR was recovered from a man aged 18 to 29 who had mild COVID-19 (a few samples of this study predate the infection). Cell type and time point are not known. The sequenced sample consisted of PBMCs or a T cell subset sorted from them (not recorded which). This chain connects TRBV6-5 to TRBJ2-3; TRBD1 matches 7 bases. The DNA of the CDR3 is TGTGCCAGCAGTTACGGGGACAGAAGCACAGATACGCAGTATTTT. This codes for CASSYGDRSTDTQYF.